The entry below gives a single T cell receptor beta chain sequence along with its context. The antigen remains undetermined. 60 Vbeta and 13 Jbeta primers were used in PCR. TCRdb's copy holds only in-frame clones and misses some; the assay was immunoSEQ multiplex PCR. The sample has over 65,000 clones, over 75% seen once. The sample is drawn from a study of cytomegalovirus exposure and HLA in healthy donors. Study-wide background: About 82 million unique TCRs from HLA-typed donors were held in an early release of data. General observations from the study: A later analysis linked some 18,000 TCR beta sequences to HLA alleles at 0.05 false discovery rate. Reports indicated that the classifier achieved high specificity and sensitivity in diagnosing cytomegalovirus status.

The CDR3 has 16 amino acids. Germline lookup yields CDR1 LGHNA and CDR2 YSLEER. These donors counted as nominally healthy when sampled, but unrecorded immune exposures were likely. Sequencing was performed on PBMCs. This TCR was recovered from a human donor in good health. The chain links TRBV4-3 to TRBJ2-5, with D perhaps TRBD1 (6 bases). Judging by the DNA end, TRBJ2-7 fits better; the J call may be wrong. CDR3 sequence: CASSQEPTGTSYEQYF. The CDR3 DNA is TGCGCCAGCAGCCAGGAACCTACCGGGACATCCTACGAGCAGTACTTC.